This is a list of T cell receptor beta chains from one sample in a study of blood T cell repertoires in COVID-19. The table came from immunoSEQ multiplex PCR; TCRdb's copy has only in-frame clones and leaves some out. The sample lists about 430,000 clones, roughly nine tenths occurring once. Source material: PBMCs or T cells enriched from blood (not recorded which). These receptors were collected from a man aged 30 to 45 who had recovered from COVID-19. CDR3s include the opening cysteine and the closing phenylalanine or tryptophan. D genes are given only for firm matches. The size of a clone is reported for some rows only, either as once, few or many, or as a class for expanded clones.

j_gene: TRBJ2-7
v_gene: TRBV5-1
abundance: NA
d_gene: NA
len: 14
CDR3nt: TGCGCCAGCAGCTTGGCAGAACCAACCTACGAGCAGTACTTC
CDR3aa: CASSLAEPTYEQYF

j_gene: TRBJ1-2
v_gene: TRBV10-3
abundance: NA
d_gene: TRBD1
len: 14
CDR3nt: TGTGCCATCAGTCGGACAGGGGATAACTATGGCTACACCTTC
CDR3aa: CAISRTGDNYGYTF

j_gene: TRBJ1-2
v_gene: TRBV6-5
abundance: NA
d_gene: NA
len: 14
CDR3nt: TGTGCCAGCAGCGGAAACAGGGTGAACTATGGCTACACCTTC
CDR3aa: CASSGNRVNYGYTF

j_gene: TRBJ2-2
v_gene: TRBV27
abundance: NA
d_gene: NA
len: 13
CDR3nt: TGTGCCAGCAGTTTAGCGGGAACTGGGGAGCTGTTTTTT
CDR3aa: CASSLAGTGELFF

j_gene: TRBJ1-5
v_gene: TRBV19
abundance: NA
d_gene: NA
len: 16
CDR3nt: TGTGCCAGTAGGTCTAGGACGGGGTCGGGCAATCAGCCCCAGCATTTT
CDR3aa: CASRSRTGSGNQPQHF

j_gene: TRBJ2-4
v_gene: TRBV10-3
abundance: NA
d_gene: TRBD1
len: 15
CDR3nt: TGTGCCATCAGTGAGGGACAGGGAGGTGGAAACATTCAGTACTTC
CDR3aa: CAISEGQGGGNIQYF

j_gene: TRBJ2-7
v_gene: TRBV5-1
abundance: NA
d_gene: TRBD2
len: 14
CDR3nt: TGCGCCAGCAGCAAAACTAGCGGAGCCTACGAGCAGTACTTC
CDR3aa: CASSKTSGAYEQYF

j_gene: TRBJ2-1
v_gene: TRBV27
abundance: NA
d_gene: TRBD2
len: 17
CDR3nt: TGTGCCAGCAGTTTACTCGCGACTAGCGGGATCAACAATGAGCAGTTCTTC
CDR3aa: CASSLLATSGINNEQFF

j_gene: TRBJ2-3
v_gene: TRBV10-2
abundance: NA
d_gene: TRBD2
len: 12
CDR3nt: TGCGCCAGCAGTGAGCAGGGACTAGACTCGAATTTT
CDR3aa: CASSEQGLDSNF

j_gene: TRBJ2-5
v_gene: TRBV7-2
abundance: once
d_gene: NA
len: 13
CDR3nt: TGTGCCAGCACCCTCGTCGGGGGAGAGACCCAGTACTTC
CDR3aa: CASTLVGGETQYF